These 26 T cell receptor beta chains originate from one sample sequenced in a study of T cell changes during pregnancy in multiple sclerosis. The method was immunoSEQ multiplex PCR; TCRdb's version includes in-frame clones alone and lacks a portion of them. The data contain over 35,000 clones, approximately 92% of them singletons. The input for sequencing was CD4+ T cells from peripheral blood mononuclear cells, taken in the third trimester of pregnancy. All receptors come from a female donor with multiple sclerosis, enrolled in a pregnancy study.

This clone is a singleton in its sample. The chain is built from TRBV19 and TRBJ1-4; D is ambiguous. CDR3 length equals 14 residues. The V gene's germline CDR1 is LNHDA and CDR2 SQIVND (reference sequence). Trimming shortened V by 10 bases and J by 2 bases, and 14 bases separated the two germline ends. The DNA for the CDR3 is TGTGCCACCACCGGAGGACGGACTAATGAAAAACTGTTTTTT. Protein sequence: CATTGGRTNEKLFF.

This rearrangement joins TRBV5-1 to TRBJ2-5; 8 bases match TRBD1. The V gene end was trimmed by 6 bases and the J gene end by 1 base; junction bases not matched to a gene: 5. In germline, CDR1 is SGHRS, CDR2 YFSETQ. CDR3 length: 14 amino acids. CDR3 DNA sequence: TGCGCCAGCATGCAGGGGGCCCTCCAAGAGACCCAGTACTTC. It encodes CASMQGALQETQYF.

The V and J genes are TRBV7-3 and TRBJ2-1; 9 positions match TRBD1. V lost 6 bases and J lost 0; bases outside the gene matches: 12. The V gene's germline CDR1 is SGHTA and CDR2 FQGTGA. The CDR3 spans 18 residues. CDR3 coding DNA: TGTGCCAGCAGGCCCGGGACAGGGCCCCGGAGCTCCTACAATGAGCAGTTCTTC. It translates to CASRPGTGPRSSYNEQFF. Full variable domain (rest looked up from reference TRBV7-3 and TRBJ2-1): GAGVSQTPSNKVTEKGKYVELRCDPISGHTALYWYRQSLGQGPEFLIYFQGTGAADDSGLPNDRFFAVRPEGSVSTLKIQRTERGDSAVYLCASRPGTGPRSSYNEQFFGPGTRLTVL.

The chain couples TRBV4-3 to TRBJ2-3, with D possibly TRBD2 on 6 matching bases. The CDR3 runs to 16 residues. With 0 bases removed from V and 4 bases from J, the gap between germline ends came to 14 bases. Germline values: CDR1 LGHNA, CDR2 YSLEER. Here the CDR3 reads CASSQDPYRLADTQYF. The DNA of the CDR3 is TGCGCCAGCAGCCAAGATCCCTATAGACTAGCAGATACGCAGTATTTT.

The J gene is TRBJ2-1, the V gene TRBV7-9, with D possibly matching TRBD1 (5 bases). Looked up from germline, CDR1 is SEHNR and CDR2 is FQNEAQ (reference sequence). With 2 bases removed from V and 8 bases from J, the gap between germline ends came to 10 bases. CDR3 length equals 13 residues. The CDR3 DNA is TGTGCCAGCAGCTTAAGCTGGGGCGATGAGCAGTTCTTC. Its translation: CASSLSWGDEQFF.

The chain is built from TRBV7-8 and TRBJ2-1; TRBD2 agrees at 12 bases. J lost 9 bases, V lost 1 base, and 4 bases had no gene match. The CDR3 sequence is 15 residues long. Germline CDR1 and CDR2: SGHVS and FQNEAQ. CDR3 sequence: CASSLGASGRGEQFF. CDR3 nucleotide sequence: TGTGCCAGCAGCTTAGGTGCTAGCGGGAGGGGTGAGCAGTTCTTC.

This CDR3 reads CASSLRDTGTSGRAISYNEQFF. The CDR3 DNA is TGTGCCAGCAGTTTAAGGGACACCGGGACTAGCGGGAGGGCCATCTCCTACAATGAGCAGTTCTTC. The rearrangement links TRBV27 to TRBJ2-1; 16 bases line up with TRBD2. Trimming removed 2 bases from V and 0 bases from J; junction bases left unmatched: 13. Germline CDR1 reads MNHEY; CDR2 reads SMNVEV (reference sequence). This CDR3 has 22 residues.

The rearrangement joins TRBV30 to TRBJ2-7; 7 bases are a match to TRBD2. Germline V gene data show CDR1 as GTSNPN and CDR2 as SVGIG (reference sequence). The CDR3 loop spans 14 amino acids. The V and J ends lost 0 bases and 2 bases, in that order; junction bases with no gene match: 4. The CDR3 here is CAWSVGGSTYEQYF. The CDR3 nucleotides are TGTGCCTGGAGTGTCGGCGGGAGCACCTACGAGCAGTACTTC.

The V and J genes are TRBV7-6 and TRBJ2-7; D gene ambiguous. Germline V gene data show CDR1 as SGHVS and CDR2 as FNYEAQ. The length of the CDR3 is 12 residues. V lost 5 bases, J lost 3 bases, and 8 bases lay in between. CDR3 nucleotide sequence: TGTGCCAGCAGCCATTACAGCTACGAGCAGTACTTC. Its protein product is CASSHYSYEQYF. The variable domain in full, completed from reference TRBV7-6 and TRBJ2-7, reads GAGVSQSPRYKVTKRGQDVALRCDPISGHVSLYWYRQALGQGPEFLTYFNYEAQQDKSGLPNDRFSAERPEGSISTLTIQRTEQRDSAMYRCASSHYSYEQYFGPGTRLTVT.

The chain recombines TRBV4-1 with TRBJ1-4; possibly TRBD1 for D (5 bases). V dropped 1 base and J dropped 0 bases, with 15 bases sitting between them. This CDR3 is 18 amino acids long. Germline CDR1 and CDR2: MGHRA and YSYEKL. DNA for the CDR3: TGCGCCAGCAGCCAAGTACCCTTGACAGCTGCAACTAATGAAAAACTGTTTTTT. Protein product: CASSQVPLTAATNEKLFF.

The chain employs TRBV10-3 and TRBJ2-1, with TRBD2 identical over 9 bases. In germline, CDR1 is ENHRY, CDR2 SYGVKD. The V gene end was trimmed by 3 bases and the J gene end by 3 bases; junction bases not matched to a gene: 9. This CDR3 is 17 amino acids long. CDR3 residues: CAISDPRTSEIYNEQFF. CDR3 sequence (DNA): TGTGCCATCAGTGACCCCCGGACTAGCGAGATCTACAATGAGCAGTTCTTC.

The chain joins TRBV9 to TRBJ2-3, with D maybe TRBD2 (6 bases). Germline-derived CDR1 and CDR2 are SGDLS and YYNGEE. This CDR3 comprises 20 residues. Deletions cut 0 bases from V and 2 bases from J, with 25 bases between. The CDR3 coding sequence is TGTGCCAGCAGCGTAGGTCAGGAGTGGAGGACCGCGGGGCACACAGATACGCAGTATTTT. Translating it yields CASSVGQEWRTAGHTDTQYF. The entire variable domain, with the rest obtained from reference TRBV9 and TRBJ2-3, is as follows: DSGVTQTPKHLITATGQRVTLRCSPRSGDLSVYWYQQSLDQGLQFLIQYYNGEERAKGNILERFSAQQFPDLHSELNLSSLELGDSALYFCASSVGQEWRTAGHTDTQYFGPGTRLTVL.

The CDR3 DNA is TGTGCCAGCAGCCCCCGCACTAGTCCCGAGGCAGATACGCAGTATTTT. This codes for CASSPRTSPEADTQYF. The chain joins TRBV7-9 to TRBJ2-3; D is possibly TRBD2 (5 bases). CDR3 size: 16 residues. CDR1 and CDR2 (germline): SEHNR, FQNEAQ (reference sequence). Deletions cut 5 bases from V and 4 bases from J, with 19 bases between.

For the CDR3, the DNA is TGTGCCAGCAGCTTGGGCCCGCTCGGGAACACTGAAGCTTTCTTT. It specifies CASSLGPLGNTEAFF. The V call is TRBV5-6, the J call TRBJ1-1; D gene unclear. The CDR3 runs 15 residues. CDR1 and CDR2 from the germline V gene are SGHDT and YYEEEE. V lost 0 bases and J 1 base, leaving 10 bases between the germline ends.

The chain couples TRBV5-4 to TRBJ1-3; the match to TRBD1 covers 8 bases. Germline-derived CDR1 and CDR2 are SGHNT and YYREEE (reference sequence). This CDR3 has 13 amino acids. Trimming removed 0 bases from V and 7 bases from J; junction bases left unmatched: 0. The CDR3 reads CASSLDRGNTIYF. The CDR3 DNA sequence: TGTGCCAGCAGCTTGGACAGGGGGAACACCATATATTTT.

In DNA form, the CDR3 reads TGTGCCACCAGCGCTCAGGGGGCAAGGACCGGGGAGCTGTTTTTT. The encoded protein is CATSAQGARTGELFF. The chain links TRBV15 to TRBJ2-2; TRBD1 agrees at 8 bases. V was pared by 5 bases and J by 5 bases, with 7 bases of the junction left unmatched. In germline, CDR1 is LNHNV, CDR2 YYDKDF (reference sequence). The CDR3 is 15 amino acids. The full variable domain, with the rest looked up from reference TRBV15 and TRBJ2-2, is DAMVIQNPRYQVTQFGKPVTLSCSQTLNHNVMYWYQQKSSQAPKLLFHYYDKDFNNEADTPDNFQSRRPNTSFCFLDIRSPGLGDTAMYLCATSAQGARTGELFFGEGSRLTVL.

The rearrangement uses TRBV19 and TRBJ2-3; 8 positions match TRBD2. Looked up from germline, CDR1 is LNHDA and CDR2 is SQIVND (reference sequence). This CDR3 spans 14 amino acids. The V and J ends lost 3 bases and 8 bases, in that order; junction bases with no gene match: 7. In DNA form, the CDR3 reads TGTGCCAGTAGTATTGCCGGACTAGCCGGTACGCAGTATTTT. It yields the protein CASSIAGLAGTQYF.

The rearrangement joins TRBV19 to TRBJ1-2; no firm D call. The CDR3 extends over 12 amino acids. Germline assignment: CDR1 LNHDA and CDR2 SQIVND (reference sequence). The CDR3 nucleotides read TGTGCTTCCGTCGGTTTTTCGGATGGCTACACCTTC. Translation gives CASVGFSDGYTF.

The chain uses TRBV5-1 and TRBJ1-1; D is unresolved. The V gene lost 0 bases and the J gene lost 4 bases, with 13 bases spanning the gap. The germline V gene has CDR1 SGHRS and CDR2 YFSETQ. This CDR3 comprises 15 residues. The CDR3 region has the DNA TGCGCCAGCAGCTTGGACGGAGGTAGGGTCACTGAAGCTTTCTTT. It specifies CASSLDGGRVTEAFF. Filled out from reference TRBV5-1 and TRBJ1-1, the complete variable domain reads KAGVTQTPRYLIKTRGQQVTLSCSPISGHRSVSWYQQTPGQGLQFLFEYFSETQRNKGNFPGRFSGRQFSNSRSEMNVSTLELGDSALYLCASSLDGGRVTEAFFGQGTRLTVV.

This chain uses TRBV28 with TRBJ2-1; D is perhaps TRBD1 (6 bases). V lost 2 bases to trimming and J lost 0 bases, with 8 bases between them. The CDR3 has 15 residues. Germline V CDR1 and CDR2: MDHEN, SYDVKM. The CDR3 loop is CASSLDRSSYNEQFF. The CDR3 coding sequence is TGTGCCAGCAGTTTAGACAGGAGCTCCTACAATGAGCAGTTCTTC.

The chain has TRBV11-2 and TRBJ1-5; D ambiguous. The germline V and J ends were trimmed by 5 bases and 1 base, with 9 bases remaining between them. There are 14 residues in the CDR3. Germline CDR1 SGHAT, CDR2 FQNNGV. Here the CDR3 reads CASSPRGSNQPQHF. For the CDR3, the DNA is TGTGCCAGCAGCCCACGAGGGAGCAATCAGCCCCAGCATTTT.

This clone was seen only once. The chain employs TRBV19 and TRBJ2-7; 7 nucleotides align to TRBD1. Trimming took 4 bases from V and 0 from J; bases not matched to a gene: 9. Germline V lookup: CDR1 LNHDA, CDR2 SQIVND (reference sequence). The length of the CDR3 is 16 residues. DNA for the CDR3: TGTGCCAGTAGTAGCTCCGGGACAGCCCTCTCCTACGAGCAGTACTTC. Encoded protein: CASSSSGTALSYEQYF.

This chain connects TRBV19 to TRBJ1-1; perhaps TRBD1 as D (5 bases). Germline V lookup: CDR1 LNHDA, CDR2 SQIVND (reference sequence). The CDR3 runs 13 residues. With 8 bases removed from V and 0 bases from J, the gap between germline ends came to 10 bases. As DNA, the CDR3 is TGTGCCAGTGGGACTTTTTTGAACACTGAAGCTTTCTTT. Its translation: CASGTFLNTEAFF.

The rearrangement joins TRBV4-1 to TRBJ1-1; TRBD1 agrees at 8 bases. The CDR3 runs to 15 residues. CDR1 is MGHRA, CDR2 YSYEKL, per germline. Trimming at V came to 4 bases and at J to 3 bases, leaving 7 bases not matched to a gene. Written as DNA, the CDR3 is TGCGCCAGCAGCCCAGCCGGGACAGGATACACTGAAGCTTTCTTT. Its translation is CASSPAGTGYTEAFF.

The chain links TRBV19 to TRBJ1-2; D is undetermined. Germline loops: CDR1 LNHDA, CDR2 SQIVND (reference sequence). The V end lost 4 bases, the J end lost 7 bases, and 16 bases lay between the germline ends. This CDR3 is built from 14 residues. CDR3 nucleotide sequence: TGTGCCAGTAGTAGTGGGGAGACTTCCTTTGGCTACACCTTC. It yields the protein CASSSGETSFGYTF.

J is TRBJ1-1 and V is TRBV28, with D hard to call. CDR1 is MDHEN, CDR2 SYDVKM, per germline. Trimming removed 9 bases from V and 1 base from J, with 18 bases in between. The CDR3 extends over 15 amino acids. As DNA, the CDR3 is TGTGCCAGTAGTCCCCGAGGGTCGGGGAACACTGAAGCTTTCTTT. Translated, it gives CASSPRGSGNTEAFF. The whole variable domain, filled in from reference TRBV28 and TRBJ1-1, reads DVKVTQSSRYLVKRTGEKVFLECVQDMDHENMFWYRQDPGLGLRLIYFSYDVKMKEKGDIPEGYSVSREKKERFSLILESASTNQTSMYLCASSPRGSGNTEAFFGQGTRLTVV.